A selection of T cell receptor beta chains follows, all from one sample in a study of identifying expanded T cells in peripheral blood. Clones were sequenced by immunoSEQ multiplex PCR, and TCRdb holds only the in-frame ones, with some missing. Here the sample spans some 130,000 clones, approximately 86% being singletons. The material sequenced was blood. These receptors were taken from a person between 18 and 69 years old in good health. CDR3s include the opening cysteine and the closing phenylalanine or tryptophan. D genes are given only for firm matches. Some rows have no size entry. The others give once, few or many, or a class for an expanded clone.

DNA	CDR3	length	size	D	V	J
TGTGCCAGCTCACCACCCCAGGGTGGAACTACCGGGGAGCTGTTTTTT	CASSPPQGGTTGELFF	16	.	.	TRBV18	TRBJ2-2
TGTGCCAGCAGTGCCACTGGACAGGGATCATATGGCTACACCTTC	CASSATGQGSYGYTF	15	.	TRBD1	TRBV2	TRBJ1-2
TGTGCCATCAGTGGGGGAGGAGACAGGCGCAATCAGCCCCAGCATTTT	CAISGGGDRRNQPQHF	16	.	.	TRBV10-3	TRBJ1-5
TGTGCCAGCAGCGTCCGTTCGTCTAGCACAGATACGCAGTATTTT	CASSVRSSSTDTQYF	15	.	.	TRBV9	TRBJ2-3
TGCGCCAGCAGCCAAGATCCGGGACTAGCGAACCCCGGTGGCACCGGGGAGCTGTTTTTT	CASSQDPGLANPGGTGELFF	20	.	TRBD2	TRBV4-1	TRBJ2-2
TGTGCCAGCAGTGGCCCCCAGGGCCCAGGTTGGTCAGATACGCAGTATTTT	CASSGPQGPGWSDTQYF	17	.	.	TRBV6-1	TRBJ2-3
TGTGCCAGCAGGCTCTACCAAACAGATACGCAGTATTTT	CASRLYQTDTQYF	13	.	.	TRBV27	TRBJ2-3
TGCAGCGTTGGGGACAGCTACGAGCAGTACTTC	CSVGDSYEQYF	11	once	TRBD1	TRBV29-1	TRBJ2-7
TGTGCCACCTCGGACGGGGGGCGTAACGAGCAGTACTTC	CATSDGGRNEQYF	13	.	.	TRBV19	TRBJ2-7
TGTGCCAGCAGCTTATCCTCTAGCGGGGAATACTACAATGAGCAGTTCTTC	CASSLSSSGEYYNEQFF	17	.	TRBD2	TRBV13	TRBJ2-1
TGTGCCAGCAGTGACTTGACAGGGGCAAACACTGAAGCTTTCTTT	CASSDLTGANTEAFF	15	.	TRBD1	TRBV6-1	TRBJ1-1
TGTGCCAGCAGGGGGACAGGGGGAGATACGCAGTATTTT	CASRGTGGDTQYF	13	.	TRBD1	TRBV2	TRBJ2-3
TGCGCCAGCAGCCCGACCCCGTCAGGGGCTAACTATGGCTACACCTTC	CASSPTPSGANYGYTF	16	.	.	TRBV4-3	TRBJ1-2
TGTGCCAGCAGTCTCCGGGCCAGCGGCGCCGGGGAGCTGTTTTTT	CASSLRASGAGELFF	15	.	.	TRBV27	TRBJ2-2
TGTGCCAGCAGCCATATGCGGGAAGCCTACAATGAGCAGTTCTTC	CASSHMREAYNEQFF	15	once	.	TRBV14	TRBJ2-1
TGTGCCAGCAGTCGGTGGGGGGCCCTGGACGAGCAGTACTTC	CASSRWGALDEQYF	14	.	.	TRBV6-5	TRBJ2-7
TGTGCCAGTAGTCGCAGGGGGCGCGAGGAGACCCAGTACTTC	CASSRRGREETQYF	14	.	TRBD1	TRBV19	TRBJ2-5
TGCGCCAGCAGTGCTAGACTAGCGGGGGGTCTCAATGAGCAGTTCTTC	CASSARLAGGLNEQFF	16	.	TRBD2	TRBV10-1	TRBJ2-1
TGTGCCAGCAGCCCCTCCTACGAGCAGTACTTC	CASSPSYEQYF	11	few	.	TRBV14	TRBJ2-7
TGTGCCAGCAGCGTAGGAGGCCTTACCTCTGGAAACACCATATATTTT	CASSVGGLTSGNTIYF	16	.	.	TRBV9	TRBJ1-3
TGTGCCAGTAGCCACAGGGGCGACACCGGGGAGCTGTTTTTT	CASSHRGDTGELFF	14	.	TRBD1	TRBV19	TRBJ2-2
TGTGCCAGCAGTTTTTCTAAAGGACTAGCGGGGCCAACAGATACGCAGTATTTT	CASSFSKGLAGPTDTQYF	18	.	TRBD2	TRBV28	TRBJ2-3
TGTGCCAGCAGCTTGTCCCACGGAAGGGATACGCAGTATTTT	CASSLSHGRDTQYF	14	.	.	TRBV5-5	TRBJ2-3
TGTGCCAGCAGTGTCCAGTACGGGTCTGGAAACACCATATATTTT	CASSVQYGSGNTIYF	15	.	.	TRBV6-5	TRBJ1-3
TGTGCCAGCAGTTCAAGGACGGTCGGCGATGAAAAACTGTTTTTT	CASSSRTVGDEKLFF	15	.	.	TRBV6-5	TRBJ1-4
TGTGCCTGGAGTATGAACACTGAAGCTTTCTTT	CAWSMNTEAFF	11	few	.	TRBV30	TRBJ1-1
TGTGCCAGCAGCGGACAGTCCCAAGAGACCCAGTACTTC	CASSGQSQETQYF	13	.	.	TRBV9	TRBJ2-5
TGTGCCAGCAGTGGGGGGGGTTATGCGACCTACGAGCAGTACTTC	CASSGGGYATYEQYF	15	once	TRBD2	TRBV6-6	TRBJ2-7
TGTGCCAGCAGTAGAGGGACAGCTGGGACCCAGTACTTC	CASSRGTAGTQYF	13	.	TRBD1	TRBV6-1	TRBJ2-5
TGTGCCAGCAGGGCCCCGAACACCGGGGAGCTGTTTTTT	CASRAPNTGELFF	13	.	.	TRBV25-1	TRBJ2-2
TGCGCCAGCAGTGAGTCTTGGGGGGTATCAAATGGCTACACCTTC	CASSESWGVSNGYTF	15	.	.	TRBV10-2	TRBJ1-2
TGTGCCAGCAGCCACCGATGGGAGCAGTACTTC	CASSHRWEQYF	11	.	.	TRBV6-6	TRBJ2-7
TGTGCCAGCAGTTCGCCTTATAACACCATATATTTT	CASSSPYNTIYF	12	.	.	TRBV6-5	TRBJ1-3
TGTGCCAGCGGATTAGGACTGGCAAACAATGAGCAGTTCTTC	CASGLGLANNEQFF	14	once	.	TRBV2	TRBJ2-1
TGTGCCATCAGTGATGGCGGCACTGAAGCTTTCTTT	CAISDGGTEAFF	12	.	.	TRBV10-3	TRBJ1-1
TGTGCCAGCAGCTTTGGGCTGGTGGGGACTGAAGCTTTCTTT	CASSFGLVGTEAFF	14	once	.	TRBV7-2	TRBJ1-1
TGTGCCAGCAGCCCATTCCGTGGGGCCTATGGCTACACCTTC	CASSPFRGAYGYTF	14	.	.	TRBV7-8	TRBJ1-2
TGTGCCAGCAGTTACTCGGACAGCTATGGCTACACCTTC	CASSYSDSYGYTF	13	.	.	TRBV6-6	TRBJ1-2
TGTGCCAGTAGTACCCGTCAGGTCGTTGGCTACACCTTC	CASSTRQVVGYTF	13	.	.	TRBV19	TRBJ1-2
TGTGCCAGCAGTGAACGATCTAATTCACCCCTCCACTTT	CASSERSNSPLHF	13	few	.	TRBV2	TRBJ1-6
TGTGCCAGCAGCGGAAGGAATGGCGAAAAACTGTTTTTT	CASSGRNGEKLFF	13	.	.	TRBV6-5	TRBJ1-4
TGCAGCGTTGAAGACCAAAGGGCGGAGTCCTTCGGCTACACCTTC	CSVEDQRAESFGYTF	15	few	.	TRBV29-1	TRBJ1-2
TGTGCCAGCAGCCCTCAGGGCTCCGGAACCATTGGCTACACCTTC	CASSPQGSGTIGYTF	15	.	.	TRBV7-9	TRBJ1-2
TGCGCCAGCAGTGGGGCCCTCAATCAGCCCCAGCATTTT	CASSGALNQPQHF	13	.	.	TRBV10-1	TRBJ1-5
TGTGCCATCAGTGTGGGACTAGCGGGAGGTGAGCAGTACTTC	CAISVGLAGGEQYF	14	.	TRBD2	TRBV10-3	TRBJ2-7
TGTGCCAGCAGTTTAGCGGCCAGGGAGGGTGGCTACACCTTC	CASSLAAREGGYTF	14	.	.	TRBV28	TRBJ1-2
TGTGCCAGCTTCCCGGTAGGGGGCCGCACTGAAGCTTTCTTT	CASFPVGGRTEAFF	14	.	TRBD1	TRBV7-9	TRBJ1-1
TGTGCCAGCAGCCCTAGCGAGGCCACCTACGAGCAGTACTTC	CASSPSEATYEQYF	14	.	.	TRBV7-7	TRBJ2-7
TGCGCCAGCAGTGATAAAGGACTAGCTGCAGATACGCAGTATTTT	CASSDKGLAADTQYF	15	.	TRBD2	TRBV10-1	TRBJ2-3
TGCGCCAGCAGTCAATCGTTAGCAGGGACGGATAGCAATCAGCCCCAGCATTTT	CASSQSLAGTDSNQPQHF	18	.	.	TRBV23-1	TRBJ1-5